Below, 9 T cell receptor beta chains from the same sample are listed, as sequenced in a study of blood T cells in healthy people across ages. Then a second PCR, running roughly 7 to 11 cycles, was carried out with a sample-barcoded 5' primer and a J-beta primer mix. TCRdb independently ran MiXCR on the 5' RACE reads; one entry per CDR3 protein. The repertoire holds 800,000 or so distinct CDR3 sequences, with about 25% as singletons. These same data were also listed under a study on T cells of mothers and their children.

Sequencing was performed on blood. The origin of the receptors is a boy aged 10-17 years in good health.

The genes are TRBV5-6 and TRBJ2-1; 7 bases map to TRBD1. V shed 0 bases, J shed 7 bases, and the junction held 4 bases outside the gene matches. Germline CDR1 is SGHDT and CDR2 is YYEEEE. There are 14 residues in the CDR3. For the CDR3, the DNA is TGTGCCAGCAGCTTGGCCAACAGGGGAAATGAGCAGTTCTTC. It codes for CASSLANRGNEQFF.

There are a few counts of this clonotype. The rearrangement links TRBV7-3 to TRBJ1-1, with a tentative D call TRBD1 (5 bases). This CDR3 region has 14 residues. Trimming cost V 3 bases and J 3 bases, with 11 bases left between them. The germline V gene encodes CDR1 SGHTA and CDR2 FQGTGA. CDR3 bases: TGTGCCAGCAGCTTGACAGCTTCGTACACTGAAGCTTTCTTT. It translates to CASSLTASYTEAFF.

The rearrangement links TRBV5-1 to TRBJ2-1; D is perhaps TRBD2 (6 bases). Germline V gene lookup returns CDR1 SGHRS and CDR2 YFSETQ. The V and J ends lost 6 bases and 0 bases respectively, with 13 bases between them. The CDR3 is made up of 15 amino acids. The CDR3 reads CASNHGGNSYNEQFF. Written as DNA, the CDR3 is TGCGCCAGCAACCATGGCGGGAACTCCTACAATGAGCAGTTCTTC. Supplemented by reference TRBV5-1 and TRBJ2-1, the full variable domain reads KAGVTQTPRYLIKTRGQQVTLSCSPISGHRSVSWYQQTPGQGLQFLFEYFSETQRNKGNFPGRFSGRQFSNSRSEMNVSTLELGDSALYLCASNHGGNSYNEQFFGPGTRLTVL.

This clonotype came up a few times. The chain has TRBV28 and TRBJ2-1; 9 bases are shared with TRBD2. CDR3 length: 17 residues. J was trimmed by 0 bases and V by 2 bases; bases with no gene match: 5. The germline V gene has CDR1 MDHEN and CDR2 SYDVKM. CDR3 coding DNA: TGTGCCAGCAGTTTAGGGCTAGCGGGGAGCTCCTACAATGAGCAGTTCTTC. Translation: CASSLGLAGSSYNEQFF.

The table lists this clonotype with a few counts. This sequence joins TRBV4-3 and TRBJ1-1; the D is unclear. The CDR3 consists of 15 residues. Per the germline V gene, CDR1 is LGHNA and CDR2 is YSLEER. The V gene lost 3 bases and the J gene lost 4 bases, with 15 bases spanning the gap. The CDR3 sequence: CASSQYLGGGTEAFF. The DNA of the CDR3 is TGCGCCAGCAGCCAGTACCTCGGAGGTGGCACTGAAGCTTTCTTT.

Comments on this clonotype: The junction differs from germline at one of its ends, possibly a read error. The chain links TRBV5-6 to TRBJ1-2; no firm D call. Germline-derived CDR1 and CDR2 are SGHDT and YYEEEE. The CDR3 length is 14 residues. The CDR3 DNA is TGTGCCAGCACCCGGTTGGCAGTAAACTATCGCTACACCTTC. It yields the protein CASTRLAVNYRYTF. Using reference TRBV5-6 and TRBJ1-2 for the parts outside the CDR3, the full variable domain is DAGVTQSPTHLIKTRGQQVTLRCSPKSGHDTVSWYQQALGQGPQFIFQYYEEEERQRGNFPDRFSGHQFPNYSSELNVNALLLGDSALYLCASTRLAVNYRYTFGSGTRLTVV.

The V gene is TRBV6-2 or TRBV6-3, the J gene TRBJ2-5; D ambiguous. Trimming took off 2 bases at V and 2 bases at J, with 18 bases between the two ends. Germline V gene data show CDR1 as MNHEY and CDR2 as SVGEGT. The CDR3 extends over 17 amino acids. CDR3 sequence reads: CASSYKIGSLNQETQYF. CDR3 nucleotide sequence: TGTGCCAGCAGTTACAAAATCGGCAGCCTTAATCAAGAGACCCAGTACTTC.

As concerns this clonotype: A much larger clone lies a single base off, so this may be a read error. V usage is TRBV27 and J usage is TRBJ2-7; TRBD2 aligns across 9 bases. Looked up from germline, CDR1 is MNHEY and CDR2 is SMNVEV (reference sequence). This CDR3 has 15 residues. CDR3 nucleotide sequence: TGTGGCAGCAGTCCCGGGACTAGCAGCTCCTACGAGCAGTACTTC. Translation gives CGSSPGTSSSYEQYF.

Only a few counts were recorded for this clonotype. The V call is TRBV18, the J call TRBJ2-3; D not resolved. The CDR3 is made up of 15 amino acids. Trimming removed 1 base at V and 5 bases at J, with 13 bases between. Germline CDR1 reads KGHSH; CDR2 reads LQKENI. The CDR3: CASSPLQVSVDTQYF. CDR3 in DNA: TGTGCCAGCTCACCACTGCAGGTTTCCGTAGATACGCAGTATTTT.